These 31 T cell receptor beta chains were sequenced from one sample in a study of cytomegalovirus exposure and HLA in healthy donors. Researchers ran the PCR with 60 Vbeta and 13 Jbeta primers. The assay was immunoSEQ multiplex PCR, and TCRdb's table has in-frame clones only and misses some. The repertoire has about 36,000 clones, about 70% of them found once; the top ten carry 6.5%. The specimen was PBMCs. These receptor sequences come from a man younger than 45 in good health and CMV-seronegative.

The chain couples TRBV10-2 to TRBJ2-5; D might be TRBD2 (7 bases). V dropped 4 bases and J dropped 5 bases, with 11 bases sitting between them. From germline, CDR1 is WSHSY and CDR2 SAAADI. The CDR3 loop spans 13 amino acids. The chain's CDR3 is CASSAGGPETQYF. The CDR3 region has the DNA TGCGCCAGCAGTGCGGGGGGCCCGGAGACCCAGTACTTC.

This clone was seen more than once but under ten times. The V and J genes are TRBV23-1 and TRBJ2-1, with D possibly TRBD2 on 6 matching bases. TRBV23-1 falls under the ORF class, with uncertain function. This CDR3 is 16 amino acids long. Between the trimmed V and J ends, which lost 0 bases and 6 bases, there was a span of 15 bases. CDR3 protein: CASSQSTGVDSNEQFF. The DNA for the CDR3 is TGCGCCAGCAGTCAATCAACGGGAGTGGACTCCAATGAGCAGTTCTTC.

This clone was seen just once. V and J are TRBV5-1 and TRBJ1-2; D call uncertain. Germline V CDR1 and CDR2: SGHRS, YFSETQ. The CDR3 contains 14 residues. Deletions cut 0 bases from V and 2 bases from J, with 8 bases between. The CDR3 bases are TGCGCCAGCAGCTTGGGCCAGTTGAACTATGGCTACACCTTC. This translates into CASSLGQLNYGYTF.

This clone was picked up a small number of times. The chain is built from TRBV27 and TRBJ2-5, with TRBD1 identical over 9 bases. With 6 bases clipped from V and 5 bases from J, the junction kept 7 bases outside the gene matches. The V gene's germline CDR1 is MNHEY and CDR2 SMNVEV (reference sequence). This CDR3 comprises 14 residues. CDR3 sequence (DNA): TGTGCCAGCAGGGATCTAGACAGGGGGGAGACCCAGTACTTC. It yields the protein CASRDLDRGETQYF.

The chain couples TRBV5-4 to TRBJ2-1; D might be TRBD2 (6 bases). Trimming shortened V by 0 bases and J by 10 bases, and 8 bases separated the two germline ends. In germline, CDR1 is SGHNT, CDR2 YYREEE (reference sequence). The CDR3 has 12 amino acids. In nucleotides, the CDR3 is TGTGCCAGCAGCTTGGACAGCGGGGAGCAGTTCTTC. It yields the protein CASSLDSGEQFF.

The CDR3 here is CSVGQAEYGYTF. CDR3 bases: TGCAGCGTCGGACAAGCCGAATATGGCTACACCTTC. The chain has TRBV29-1 and TRBJ1-2; weak D call: TRBD1 (5 bases). The CDR3 runs 12 residues. From germline, CDR1 is SQVTM and CDR2 ANQGSEA. Trimming took 6 bases from V and 5 from J, leaving 13 bases between them.

This clone was seen a single time. V gene TRBV6-5 combines with J gene TRBJ2-5; 8 bases are a match to TRBD2. The CDR3 is 16 residues long. CDR1 is MNHEY and CDR2 is SVGAGI in the germline V gene. Trimming at V came to 1 base and at J to 2 bases, leaving 6 bases not matched to a gene. In nucleotides, the CDR3 is TGTGCCAGCAGTTACTGGGTGGGCGGGGGGCAAGAGACCCAGTACTTC. Its translation is CASSYWVGGGQETQYF.

V usage is TRBV15 and J usage is TRBJ1-6, with a weak D call TRBD1 (6 bases). V lost 2 bases to trimming and J lost 6 bases, with 11 bases between them. The CDR3 runs 15 residues. CDR1 is LNHNV, CDR2 YYDKDF, per germline (reference sequence). The CDR3 loop reads CATSRKGQINSPLHF. The CDR3 region has the DNA TGTGCCACCAGCAGAAAAGGACAGATTAATTCACCCCTCCACTTT. Complete variable domain (other parts from reference TRBV15 and TRBJ1-6): DAMVIQNPRYQVTQFGKPVTLSCSQTLNHNVMYWYQQKSSQAPKLLFHYYDKDFNNEADTPDNFQSRRPNTSFCFLDIRSPGLGDTAMYLCATSRKGQINSPLHFGNGTRLTVT.

The CDR3, as DNA: TGTGCCAGCAGATACCGGGACAGGGGGCGCGAGCAGTACTTC. Translated: CASRYRDRGREQYF. The V gene is TRBV28, the J gene TRBJ2-7; 12 bases map to TRBD1. CDR1 is MDHEN and CDR2 is SYDVKM in the germline V gene. CDR3 size: 14 residues. Germline trimming cut 6 bases from V and 6 bases from J; bases unmatched to any gene: 6.

The chain carries TRBV6-6 and TRBJ2-7; D is unclear. The CDR3 has 13 residues. The V end was cut by 0 bases, the J end by 5 bases, with 8 bases between. The V gene's germline CDR1 is MNHNY and CDR2 SVGAGI (reference sequence). The CDR3 reads CASSYSQFNEQYF. The DNA of the CDR3 is TGTGCCAGCAGTTACTCGCAGTTCAACGAGCAGTACTTC.

The chain uses TRBV7-8 and TRBJ1-3; D gene ambiguous. This CDR3 is built from 18 residues. Germline V gene data show CDR1 as SGHVS and CDR2 as FQNEAQ. V dropped 1 base and J dropped 0 bases, with 16 bases sitting between them. The CDR3 here is CASSLVYRRGLSGNTIYF. Written as DNA, the CDR3 is TGTGCCAGCAGCTTAGTCTATCGACGGGGTCTCTCTGGAAACACCATATATTTT.

The chain uses TRBV28 and TRBJ1-6; 8 nucleotides align to TRBD1. CDR3 length equals 14 residues. Looked up from germline, CDR1 is MDHEN and CDR2 is SYDVKM. V lost 6 bases to trimming and J lost 6 bases; unmatched junction nucleotides: 4. CDR3 DNA sequence: TGTGCCAGCAGGACAGGGGCGGGTAATTCACCCCTCCACTTT. This sequence encodes CASRTGAGNSPLHF.

V and J are TRBV7-2 and TRBJ2-1, with TRBD2 identical over 12 bases. J was trimmed by 10 bases and V by 3 bases; bases with no gene match: 4. Germline V lookup: CDR1 SGHTA, CDR2 FQGNSA. The CDR3 extends over 14 amino acids. CDR3: CASSLASGRGEQFF. As DNA, the CDR3 is TGTGCCAGCAGCTTGGCTAGCGGGAGGGGGGAGCAGTTCTTC.

This sequence joins TRBV4-1 and TRBJ2-7; D is perhaps TRBD1 (6 bases). CDR3 length: 16 residues. V lost 2 bases to trimming and J lost 4 bases, with 18 bases between them. Germline V gene lookup returns CDR1 MGHRA and CDR2 YSYEKL. CDR3 protein: CASSQQLRTVTYEQYF. DNA of the CDR3: TGCGCCAGCAGCCAACAACTAAGGACAGTAACGTACGAGCAGTACTTC.

J is TRBJ2-3 and V is TRBV7-2; D is perhaps TRBD2 (6 bases). Deletions cut 5 bases from V and 2 bases from J, with 20 bases between. The CDR3 is made up of 17 amino acids. Germline V CDR1 and CDR2: SGHTA, FQGNSA. This CDR3 is CASSSPGLTYPTDTQYF. CDR3 in DNA: TGTGCCAGCAGCAGCCCGGGACTCACTTACCCCACAGATACGCAGTATTTT.

CDR3 coding DNA: TGCGCCAGCAGCTTGCCTTGGGCAGGCGAGACGAACACTGAAGCTTTCTTT. Translating gives CASSLPWAGETNTEAFF. This chain uses TRBV5-1 with TRBJ1-1; D gene uncertain. The CDR3 spans 17 residues. Trimming left V 1 base short and J 1 base short, with 17 bases between. Germline V gives CDR1 SGHRS, CDR2 YFSETQ.

This chain connects TRBV5-1 to TRBJ2-7; TRBD1 is a possible D gene (5 bases). Between the trimmed V and J ends, which lost 2 bases and 5 bases, there was a span of 11 bases. CDR1 SGHRS and CDR2 YFSETQ come from the germline V gene. The CDR3 runs to 13 residues. The CDR3 sequence is CASSFGAENEQYF. The CDR3 bases are TGCGCCAGCAGCTTTGGGGCCGAGAACGAGCAGTACTTC.

In this sample, this clone turned up once. The chain employs TRBV6-5 and TRBJ1-2; tentatively, D is TRBD1 (6 bases). Germline CDR1 and CDR2: MNHEY and SVGAGI. The germline V and J ends were trimmed by 4 bases and 6 bases, with 21 bases remaining between them. The CDR3 runs 16 residues. Written as DNA, the CDR3 is TGTGCCAGCAGTTCTCCTACGGACAGTACCGCCCATGGCTACACCTTC. This translates into CASSSPTDSTAHGYTF.

Only a few counts were recorded for this clone. This chain links TRBV4-1 with TRBJ1-1, with TRBD1 as a possible D gene (5 bases). The CDR3 consists of 15 residues. Germline loops: CDR1 MGHRA, CDR2 YSYEKL. With 2 bases removed from V and 0 bases from J, the gap between germline ends came to 10 bases. DNA of the CDR3: TGCGCCAGCAGCCAATTACAGGCTATGAACACTGAAGCTTTCTTT. It is translated as CASSQLQAMNTEAFF.

This chain links TRBV7-8 with TRBJ1-1; unclear D gene. Germline V gene data show CDR1 as SGHVS and CDR2 as FQNEAQ. The CDR3 length is 15 residues. Trimming took 5 bases from V and 6 from J, leaving 19 bases between them. The CDR3 DNA reads TGTGCCAGCAGCAAAAATCCCACCCGGGTTTCTGAAGCTTTCTTT. Residues: CASSKNPTRVSEAFF.

The chain uses TRBV28 and TRBJ2-1, with 12 bases fitting TRBD2. V was clipped by 3 bases and J by 7 bases; unmatched bases: 13. The germline V gene has CDR1 MDHEN and CDR2 SYDVKM. This CDR3 contains 18 residues. CDR3 protein: CASSFSFASGRAENEQFF. The CDR3 nucleotides are TGTGCCAGCAGTTTCAGTTTCGCTAGCGGGAGGGCCGAAAATGAGCAGTTCTTC.

V gene TRBV7-2 combines with J gene TRBJ1-3, with 7 bases aligning to TRBD1. In germline, CDR1 is SGHTA, CDR2 FQGNSA. This CDR3 is built from 16 residues. Trimming took 4 bases from V and 4 from J; bases not matched to a gene: 10. The DNA for the CDR3 is TGTGCCAGCAGCTCCAGGACAGGACGGAAGGGAAACACCATATATTTT. Encoded protein: CASSSRTGRKGNTIYF.

The chain uses TRBV6-5 and TRBJ2-2, with 9 bases lining up with TRBD1. Germline CDR1 and CDR2: MNHEY and SVGAGI. V shed 10 bases and J 4 bases; nucleotides not matched to a gene: 10. The CDR3 is 15 residues long. The CDR3 is CATSDRGGSTGELFF. DNA for the CDR3: TGTGCCACTTCGGACAGGGGCGGAAGCACCGGGGAGCTGTTTTTT.

This chain links TRBV5-1 with TRBJ2-7, with D perhaps matching TRBD1 (6 bases). This CDR3 region has 13 residues. The germline V gene has CDR1 SGHRS and CDR2 YFSETQ. The V end lost 5 bases, the J end lost 2 bases, and 11 bases lay between the germline ends. For the CDR3, the DNA is TGCGCCAGCAGTCGGGACAACGCCTACGAGCAGTACTTC. It encodes CASSRDNAYEQYF.

This rearrangement joins TRBV2 to TRBJ1-1; possibly TRBD1 for D (5 bases). Per the germline V gene, CDR1 is SNHLY and CDR2 is FYNNEI. The CDR3 is 15 residues long. Deletions cut 1 base from V and 5 bases from J, with 14 bases between. The CDR3 spells CASSEESREGTEAFF. The CDR3 DNA reads as TGTGCCAGCAGTGAAGAAAGCAGGGAGGGTACTGAAGCTTTCTTT.

The rearrangement joins TRBV5-4 to TRBJ1-3; perhaps TRBD1 as D (6 bases). CDR3 size: 14 residues. V shed 2 bases and J shed 4 bases, with 10 bases lying between them. Germline V gene data show CDR1 as SGHNT and CDR2 as YYREEE (reference sequence). This CDR3 is CASSFRDKGNTIYF. For the CDR3, the DNA is TGTGCCAGCAGCTTCCGGGACAAAGGAAACACCATATATTTT. The full variable domain, rest sourced from reference TRBV5-4 and TRBJ1-3, is ETGVTQSPTHLIKTRGQQVTLRCSSQSGHNTVSWYQQALGQGPQFIFQYYREEENGRGNFPPRFSGLQFPNYSSELNVNALELDDSALYLCASSFRDKGNTIYFGEGSWLTVV.

The chain is built from TRBV10-1 and TRBJ1-5; D remains unclear. V dropped 3 bases and J dropped 6 bases, with 6 bases sitting between them. Per germline, CDR1 WNHNN and CDR2 SYGVQD (reference sequence). There are 12 residues in the CDR3. CDR3 residues: CASSDSGQPQHF. As DNA, the CDR3 is TGCGCCAGCAGTGACAGTGGTCAGCCCCAGCATTTT.

The rearrangement uses TRBV5-1 and TRBJ1-1; no reliable D call. Trimming took 4 bases from V and 3 from J, leaving 13 bases between them. This CDR3 has 14 amino acids. The germline gives CDR1 SGHRS, CDR2 YFSETQ. The CDR3 nucleotides read TGCGCCAGCAGCCTTGCAGATATGGACACTGAAGCTTTCTTT. The encoded protein is CASSLADMDTEAFF.

The CDR3 DNA is TGTGCCAGCAGCGGGGGGACCCGATCCCCCTACGAGCAGTACTTC. Residues: CASSGGTRSPYEQYF. The chain employs TRBV13 and TRBJ2-7, with D maybe TRBD2 (6 bases). The CDR3 runs 15 residues. From germline, CDR1 is PRHDT and CDR2 FYEKMQ (reference sequence). Deletions cut 5 bases from V and 2 bases from J, with 16 bases between.

The V gene is TRBV29-1, the J gene TRBJ2-1; D might be TRBD2 (5 bases). This CDR3 comprises 12 residues. Per germline, CDR1 SQVTM and CDR2 ANQGSEA. V lost 3 bases and J lost 8, with 11 bases in between. CDR3 protein: CSVEEVLDEQFF. The DNA for the CDR3 is TGCAGCGTTGAGGAGGTATTGGATGAGCAGTTCTTC.

The chain links TRBV2 to TRBJ2-3, with no clear D. This CDR3 has 14 amino acids. V was clipped by 4 bases and J by 2 bases, with 10 bases between them. CDR1 is SNHLY, CDR2 FYNNEI, per germline. Written as DNA, the CDR3 is TGTGCCAGCAGTGTGGCCCCACCCACAGATACGCAGTATTTT. Translation gives CASSVAPPTDTQYF.